This TCR beta chain is drawn from a study of human T cells and chemical hapten exposure. Looking at the study overall: Small differences in pooled library volume mainly drove the variation in TCR yields per sample. Study conclusions and caveats: TCRs above 1 in 1000 frequency stayed constant with DPC sensitization. It was expanded TCRs that formed significantly more large CDR3 similarity clusters than controls did.

Concerning this clonotype: Its antigen remains unknown.

The CDR3 extends over 13 amino acids. V lost 0 bases and J lost 7, with 10 bases in between. Germline V gene lookup returns CDR1 SNHLY and CDR2 FYNNEI. TCRdb fed the RACE reads into MiXCR, producing one record per CDR3 protein. The sample has under 100,000 distinct CDR3 sequences; 10% to 12% are singletons. Time point: patch test 3, about 24 weeks after DPC sensitization. The treatment was: therapeutic diphenylcyclopropenone sensitization with weekly scalp DPC. The source is a woman aged 45-59 years with alopecia areata. Some clones in this sample may be carry-over from other donors' samples. Sample: whole blood, taken in connection with sensitization to the hapten diphenylcyclopropenone (DPC). The gene calls are TRBV2 and TRBJ2-7; the D is unclear. Here the CDR3 DNA reads TGTGCCAGCAGTGAAGCGCTTATCGGGGAGCAGTACTTC. This translates into CASSEALIGEQYF.